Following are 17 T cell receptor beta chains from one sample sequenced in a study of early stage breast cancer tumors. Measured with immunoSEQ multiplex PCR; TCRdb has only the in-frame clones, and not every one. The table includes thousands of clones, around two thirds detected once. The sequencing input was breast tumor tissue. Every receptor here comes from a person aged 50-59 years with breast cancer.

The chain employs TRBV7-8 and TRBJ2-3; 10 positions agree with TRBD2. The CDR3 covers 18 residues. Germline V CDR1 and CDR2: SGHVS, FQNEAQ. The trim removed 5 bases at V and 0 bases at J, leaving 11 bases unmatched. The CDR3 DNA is TGTGCCAGCAGCCGGACTAGCGGAAGGCGGTCTAGCACAGATACGCAGTATTTT. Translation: CASSRTSGRRSSTDTQYF.

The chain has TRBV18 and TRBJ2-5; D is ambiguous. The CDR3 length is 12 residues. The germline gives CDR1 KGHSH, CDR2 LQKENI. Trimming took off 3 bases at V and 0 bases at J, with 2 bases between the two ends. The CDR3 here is CASSPYQETQYF. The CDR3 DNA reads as TGTGCCAGCTCACCGTACCAAGAGACCCAGTACTTC.

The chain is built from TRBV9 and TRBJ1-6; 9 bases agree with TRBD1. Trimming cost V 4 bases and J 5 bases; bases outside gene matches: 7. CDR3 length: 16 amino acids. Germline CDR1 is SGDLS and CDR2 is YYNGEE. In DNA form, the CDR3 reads TGTGCCAGCAGCTCGGGACAGGGTTGGAATAATTCACCCCTCCACTTT. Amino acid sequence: CASSSGQGWNNSPLHF.

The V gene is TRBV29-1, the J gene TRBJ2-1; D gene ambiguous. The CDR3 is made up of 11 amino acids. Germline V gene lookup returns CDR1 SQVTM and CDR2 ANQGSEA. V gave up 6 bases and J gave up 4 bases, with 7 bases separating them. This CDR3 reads CSVERYNEQFF. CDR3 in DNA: TGCAGCGTCGAAAGATACAATGAGCAGTTCTTC.

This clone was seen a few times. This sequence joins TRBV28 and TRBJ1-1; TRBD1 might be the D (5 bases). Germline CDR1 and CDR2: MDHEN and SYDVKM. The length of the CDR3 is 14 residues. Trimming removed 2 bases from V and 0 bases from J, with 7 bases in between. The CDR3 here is CASSLGTLNTEAFF. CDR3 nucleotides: TGTGCCAGCAGTTTAGGGACCCTGAACACTGAAGCTTTCTTT. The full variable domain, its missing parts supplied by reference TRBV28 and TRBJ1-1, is DVKVTQSSRYLVKRTGEKVFLECVQDMDHENMFWYRQDPGLGLRLIYFSYDVKMKEKGDIPEGYSVSREKKERFSLILESASTNQTSMYLCASSLGTLNTEAFFGQGTRLTVV.

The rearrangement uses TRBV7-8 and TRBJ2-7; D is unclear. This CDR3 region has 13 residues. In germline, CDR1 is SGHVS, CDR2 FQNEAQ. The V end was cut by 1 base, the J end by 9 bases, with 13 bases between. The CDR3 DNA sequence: TGTGCCAGCAGCTTAGAGGAGCTGGCATCGCAGTACTTC. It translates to CASSLEELASQYF.

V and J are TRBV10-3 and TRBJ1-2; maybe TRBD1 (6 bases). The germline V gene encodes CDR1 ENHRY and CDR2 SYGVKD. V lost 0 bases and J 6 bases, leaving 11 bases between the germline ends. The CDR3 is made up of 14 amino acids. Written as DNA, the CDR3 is TGTGCCATCAGTGAGTCAATGGGGGCTGATGGCTACACCTTC. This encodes CAISESMGADGYTF.

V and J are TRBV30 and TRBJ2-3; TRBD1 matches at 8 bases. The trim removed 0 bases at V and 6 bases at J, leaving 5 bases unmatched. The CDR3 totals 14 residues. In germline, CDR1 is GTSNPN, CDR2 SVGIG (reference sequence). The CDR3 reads CAWSVGQGADTQYF. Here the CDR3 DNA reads TGTGCCTGGAGTGTAGGGCAGGGGGCCGATACGCAGTATTTT.

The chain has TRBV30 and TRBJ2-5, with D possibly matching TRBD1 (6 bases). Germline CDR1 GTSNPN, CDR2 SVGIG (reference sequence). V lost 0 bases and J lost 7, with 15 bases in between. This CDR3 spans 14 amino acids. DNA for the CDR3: TGTGCCTGGAGTGTACCCCACAGGGTGGGGACCCAGTACTTC. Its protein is CAWSVPHRVGTQYF.

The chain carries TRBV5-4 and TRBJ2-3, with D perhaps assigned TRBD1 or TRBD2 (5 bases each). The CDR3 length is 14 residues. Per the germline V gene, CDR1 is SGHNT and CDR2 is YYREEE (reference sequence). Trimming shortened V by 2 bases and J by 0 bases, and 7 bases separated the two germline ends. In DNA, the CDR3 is TGTGCCAGCAGCTTAGAGGGGAGCACAGATACGCAGTATTTT. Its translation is CASSLEGSTDTQYF.

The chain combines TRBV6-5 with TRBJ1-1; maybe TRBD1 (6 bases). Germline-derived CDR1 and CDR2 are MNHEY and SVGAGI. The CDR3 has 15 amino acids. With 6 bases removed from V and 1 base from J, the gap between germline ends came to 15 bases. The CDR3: CASSPGGAGNTEAFF. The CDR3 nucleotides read TGTGCCAGCAGCCCTGGGGGGGCGGGGAACACTGAAGCTTTCTTT.

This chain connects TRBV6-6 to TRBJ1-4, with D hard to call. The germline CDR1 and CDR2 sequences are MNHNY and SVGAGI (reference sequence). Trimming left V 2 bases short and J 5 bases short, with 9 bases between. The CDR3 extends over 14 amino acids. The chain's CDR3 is CASSYETDNEKLFF. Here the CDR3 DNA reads TGTGCCAGCAGTTACGAAACGGACAATGAAAAACTGTTTTTT.

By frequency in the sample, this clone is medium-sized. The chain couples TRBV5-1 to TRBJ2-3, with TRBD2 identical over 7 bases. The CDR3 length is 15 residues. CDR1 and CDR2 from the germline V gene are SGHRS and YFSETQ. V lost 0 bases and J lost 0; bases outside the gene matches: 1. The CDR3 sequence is CASSLVSGSTDTQYF. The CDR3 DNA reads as TGCGCCAGCAGCTTGGTTAGCGGGAGCACAGATACGCAGTATTTT.

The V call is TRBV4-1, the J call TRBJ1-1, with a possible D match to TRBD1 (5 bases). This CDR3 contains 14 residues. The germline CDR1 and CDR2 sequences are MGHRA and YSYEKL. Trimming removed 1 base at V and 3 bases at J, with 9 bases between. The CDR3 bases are TGCGCCAGCAGCCAAGCAGGGTGGGACACTGAAGCTTTCTTT. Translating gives CASSQAGWDTEAFF.

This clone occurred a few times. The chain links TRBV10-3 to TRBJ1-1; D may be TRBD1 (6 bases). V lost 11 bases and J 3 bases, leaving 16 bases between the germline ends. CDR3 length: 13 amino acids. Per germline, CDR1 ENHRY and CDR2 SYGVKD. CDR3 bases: TGTGCCGCCAAACTTAACAGGGACACTGAAGCTTTCTTT. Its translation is CAAKLNRDTEAFF.

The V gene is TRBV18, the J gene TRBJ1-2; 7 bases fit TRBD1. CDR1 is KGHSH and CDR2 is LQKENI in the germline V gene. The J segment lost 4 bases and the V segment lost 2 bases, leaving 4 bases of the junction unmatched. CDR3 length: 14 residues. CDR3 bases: TGTGCCAGCTCACCAAATCGGGACAGCTATGGCTACACCTTC. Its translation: CASSPNRDSYGYTF.

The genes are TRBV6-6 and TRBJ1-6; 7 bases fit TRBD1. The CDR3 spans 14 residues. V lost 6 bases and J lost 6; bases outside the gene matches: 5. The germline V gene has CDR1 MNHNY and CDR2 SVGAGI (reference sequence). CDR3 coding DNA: TGTGCCAGCAGGCGGGACAGCTTTAATTCACCCCTCCACTTT. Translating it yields CASRRDSFNSPLHF.